This is a list of T cell receptor beta chains from one sample in a study of blood T cell repertoires in COVID-19. Repertoires were generated with immunoSEQ multiplex PCR, while TCRdb's copy carries only in-frame clones and drops some. The sample records some 230,000 clones, 84% being singletons. The sequenced sample was peripheral blood. These receptors were collected from an older woman who had recovered from COVID-19. The CDR3 runs from the conserved cysteine through the conserved F or W. D genes are given only for firm matches. Expanded clones get a size class; other rows say once, few or many, or leave the size out.

clone_size j_call v_call d_call cdr3_aa cdr3_nt
few TRBJ1-2 TRBV30 . CAWTHLRGNYGYTF TGTGCCTGGACCCACCTAAGGGGCAACTATGGCTACACCTTC
. TRBJ1-2 TRBV4-1 . CASSQVMRRGNNYGYTF TGCGCCAGCAGCCAAGTGATGCGGCGGGGGAATAACTATGGCTACACCTTC
. TRBJ1-2 TRBV6-6 . CASSYGRREPYGYTF TGTGCCAGCAGTTACGGGAGGAGGGAGCCCTATGGCTACACCTTC
. TRBJ2-3 TRBV18 TRBD1 CASSPRGQGGRGTDTQYF TGTGCCAGCTCACCAAGGGGACAGGGTGGTAGAGGCACAGATACGCAGTATTTT
. TRBJ2-5 TRBV20-1 . CSARDRVAQYF TGCAGTGCTAGAGATCGGGTTGCCCAGTACTTC
. TRBJ1-2 TRBV5-6 TRBD1 CASSPGQGRDGYTF TGTGCCAGCAGCCCGGGACAGGGAAGAGATGGCTACACCTTC
. TRBJ2-1 TRBV6-2/TRBV6-3 TRBD2 CASSSPTSGGFYNEQFF TGTGCCAGCAGTTCCCCGACTAGCGGGGGGTTCTACAATGAGCAGTTCTTC
few TRBJ2-1 TRBV5-4 TRBD2 CASSLSGAISYNEQFF TGTGCCAGCAGCCTCAGCGGGGCCATCTCCTACAATGAGCAGTTCTTC
once TRBJ1-2 TRBV27 . CASSLGTSNYGYTF TGTGCCAGCAGTCTGGGGACATCTAACTATGGCTACACCTTC
. TRBJ2-2 TRBV3-1/TRBV3-2 TRBD2 CASSQGSGGGRTGELFF TGTGCCAGCAGCCAAGGTTCGGGCGGGGGAAGGACCGGGGAGCTGTTTTTT
. TRBJ1-1 TRBV6-6 TRBD1 CASSPGTGEPTALEAFF TGTGCCAGCAGTCCCGGGACAGGAGAGCCGACGGCACTTGAAGCTTTCTTT
many TRBJ1-3 TRBV3-1/TRBV3-2 TRBD1 CASSQGQASGNTIYF TGTGCCAGCAGCCAGGGACAGGCTTCTGGAAACACCATATATTTT
. TRBJ1-1 TRBV7-2 . CASSLGLSWTEAFF TGTGCCAGCAGCCTAGGACTGAGTTGGACTGAAGCTTTCTTT
. TRBJ2-1 TRBV2 . CATSRGGEQFF TGTGCCACCTCCAGGGGCGGTGAGCAGTTCTTC
few TRBJ2-5 TRBV30 . CAWSVKGSQETQYF TGTGCCTGGAGTGTAAAGGGGTCGCAAGAGACCCAGTACTTC
. TRBJ2-3 TRBV5-4 TRBD2 CASSALGAGGQDTQYF TGTGCCAGCAGCGCCCTCGGTGCGGGGGGGCAAGATACGCAGTATTTT
. TRBJ2-7 TRBV5-6 TRBD1 CASSPGTGRVHEQYF TGTGCCAGCAGCCCAGGGACAGGGAGGGTACACGAGCAGTACTTC
. TRBJ2-7 TRBV5-5 TRBD1 CASSTRTGEEQYF TGTGCCAGCAGCACTAGGACAGGGGAAGAGCAGTACTTC
few TRBJ1-5 TRBV5-1 . CASSRGGGNQPQHF TGCGCCAGCAGCCGGGGGGGCGGCAATCAGCCCCAGCATTTT
. TRBJ2-4 TRBV30 TRBD2 CAWSVPTSGSKNIQYF TGTGCCTGGAGTGTTCCGACTAGCGGGTCCAAAAACATTCAGTACTTC
few TRBJ1-6 TRBV4-1 . CASSLWTAYNSPLHF TGCGCCAGCAGCCTCTGGACAGCGTATAATTCACCCCTCCACTTT
. TRBJ1-1 TRBV5-1 TRBD1 CASSRTGGSTEAFF TGCGCCAGCAGCCGGACAGGAGGGTCCACTGAAGCTTTCTTT
. TRBJ1-5 TRBV12-5 . CASEEGGQPQHF TGTGCTAGTGAGGAGGGAGGACAGCCCCAGCATTTT
. TRBJ1-1 TRBV3-1/TRBV3-2 . CASTKKLRAYTEAFF TGTGCCAGCACAAAAAAACTGAGGGCATACACTGAAGCTTTCTTT
. TRBJ1-4 TRBV19 TRBD1 CASSIAGQGSEKLFF TGTGCCAGTAGTATAGCGGGACAGGGGAGTGAAAAACTGTTTTTT
. TRBJ2-7 TRBV7-8 TRBD1 CASSRDRFSSYEQYF TGTGCCAGCAGCCGGGACAGATTTAGCTCCTACGAGCAGTACTTC
. TRBJ2-5 TRBV6-1 . CASSDQDRGLGETQYF TGTGCCAGCAGTGACCAGGATCGGGGACTTGGGGAGACCCAGTACTTC
. TRBJ2-3 TRBV5-4 . CASSLKTTGDTQYF TGTGCCAGCAGCTTGAAGACTACGGGAGATACGCAGTATTTT
. TRBJ2-1 TRBV7-8 TRBD2 CASREAGEYNEQFF TGTGCCAGCAGAGAAGCGGGGGAGTACAATGAGCAGTTCTTC
few TRBJ1-5 TRBV19 TRBD1 CASSIGTGKRNQPQHF TGTGCCAGTAGTATAGGGACAGGGAAGCGCAATCAGCCCCAGCATTTT
. TRBJ2-7 TRBV6-1 . CASSPQGYEQYF TGTGCCAGCAGCCCACAGGGCTACGAGCAGTACTTC
. TRBJ1-1 TRBV18 TRBD1 CASSSTGQRVEAFF TGTGCCAGCTCATCGACAGGGCAAAGGGTGGAAGCTTTCTTT
. TRBJ2-7 TRBV7-3 . CASSSKKTDLYEQYF TGTGCCAGCAGCTCGAAAAAGACAGATCTCTACGAGCAGTACTTC
. TRBJ2-7 TRBV4-3 . CASSQDPRDSLYEQYF TGCGCCAGCAGCCAAGATCCTAGGGACTCCCTCTACGAGCAGTACTTC
few TRBJ2-2 TRBV5-1 . CASSFETGELFF TGCGCCAGCAGCTTCGAGACCGGGGAGCTGTTTTTT
once TRBJ1-2 TRBV9 TRBD1 CASSGGQGAGSYGYTF TGTGCCAGCAGCGGTGGACAGGGGGCTGGAAGCTATGGCTACACCTTC
. TRBJ1-5 TRBV19 TRBD1 CASSTRDRGHVQPQHF TGTGCCAGTAGTACTCGGGACAGGGGTCACGTTCAGCCCCAGCATTTT
. TRBJ2-7 TRBV28 . CASSFRGAYEQYF TGTGCCAGCAGTTTCCGCGGGGCCTACGAGCAGTACTTC
. TRBJ2-2 TRBV9 TRBD2 CASSVRAGANTGELFF TGTGCCAGCAGCGTGCGAGCGGGGGCGAACACCGGGGAGCTGTTTTTT
. TRBJ2-5 TRBV4-2 TRBD2 CASSQDPSGGARGETQYF TGTGCCAGCAGCCAAGATCCTAGCGGGGGGGCCCGGGGAGAGACCCAGTACTTC
. TRBJ1-5 TRBV15 TRBD1 CATSRAGRGFQPQHF TGTGCCACCAGCAGAGCGGGCAGGGGGTTTCAGCCCCAGCATTTT